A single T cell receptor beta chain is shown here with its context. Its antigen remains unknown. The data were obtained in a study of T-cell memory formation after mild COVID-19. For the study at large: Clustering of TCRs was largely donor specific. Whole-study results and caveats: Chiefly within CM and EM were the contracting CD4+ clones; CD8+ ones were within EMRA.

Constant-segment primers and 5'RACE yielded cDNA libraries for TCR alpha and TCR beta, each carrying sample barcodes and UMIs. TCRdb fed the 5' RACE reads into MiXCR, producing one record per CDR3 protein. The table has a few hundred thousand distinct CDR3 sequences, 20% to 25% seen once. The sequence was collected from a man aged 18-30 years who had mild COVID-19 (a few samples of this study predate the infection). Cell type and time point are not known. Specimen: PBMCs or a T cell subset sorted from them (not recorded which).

In DNA, the CDR3 is TGTGCCAGCAGCCTCGTAATAGCGGGGGGGGAGACCCAGTACTTC. The encoded protein is CASSLVIAGGETQYF. The chain links TRBV7-2 to TRBJ2-5; TRBD2 aligns across 11 bases. The CDR3 length is 15 residues. Looked up from germline, CDR1 is SGHTA and CDR2 is FQGNSA. The ends lost 5 bases at V and 5 bases at J; junction bases unmatched: 7.